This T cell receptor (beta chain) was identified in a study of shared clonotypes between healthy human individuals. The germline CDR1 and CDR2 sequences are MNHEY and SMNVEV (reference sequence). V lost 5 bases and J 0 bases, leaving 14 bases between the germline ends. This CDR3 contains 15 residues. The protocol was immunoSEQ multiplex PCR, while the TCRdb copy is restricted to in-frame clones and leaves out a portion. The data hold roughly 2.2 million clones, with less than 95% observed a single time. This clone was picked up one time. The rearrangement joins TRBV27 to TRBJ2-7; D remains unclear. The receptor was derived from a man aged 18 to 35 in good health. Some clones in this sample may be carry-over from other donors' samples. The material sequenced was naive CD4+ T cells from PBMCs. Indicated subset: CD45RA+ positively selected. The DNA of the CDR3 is TGTGCCAGCAGTAAAGTAGCCCTTCCCTCCTACGAGCAGTACTTC. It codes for CASSKVALPSYEQYF.